Listed below are T cell receptor beta chains from one sample, sequenced in a study of blood T cells in healthy people across ages. TCRdb processed the 5' RACE reads anew with MiXCR; each CDR3 protein has one entry. The data hold roughly 680,000 distinct CDR3 sequences, with approximately 21% observed a single time. Sequenced: blood. Source of these receptors: a man in his 70s in good health. The CDR3 runs from the conserved cysteine through the conserved F or W. The D gene is left open where the match is weak.

v_call: TRBV5-6; d_call: TRBD2; j_call: .; cdr3_aa: CASSIRLAGGQYSEQFF
v_call: TRBV2; d_call: .; j_call: TRBJ2-6; cdr3_aa: CASRDSEIPGANVLTF
v_call: TRBV6-2/TRBV6-3; d_call: TRBD2; j_call: TRBJ2-5; cdr3_aa: CASSYRTLAGPETQYF
v_call: TRBV7-9; d_call: TRBD1; j_call: TRBJ1-4; cdr3_aa: CATSRGQENEKLFF
v_call: TRBV28; d_call: TRBD1; j_call: .; cdr3_aa: CASSFVGQGYNEQFF
v_call: TRBV7-3; d_call: .; j_call: TRBJ2-2; cdr3_aa: CASSLSPDPLAGELFF
v_call: TRBV19; d_call: TRBD2; j_call: TRBJ2-3; cdr3_aa: CASSIREGTDTQYF
v_call: TRBV5-1; d_call: .; j_call: TRBJ1-1; cdr3_aa: CASSVTGSQNTEAFF
v_call: TRBV18; d_call: .; j_call: .; cdr3_aa: CASSPLGNSYEQYF
v_call: TRBV29-1; d_call: .; j_call: TRBJ1-2; cdr3_aa: CSAGGGPGGYTF
v_call: TRBV12-3/TRBV12-4; d_call: TRBD1; j_call: TRBJ2-3; cdr3_aa: CASNLDRGVGTDAQYF
v_call: TRBV6-5; d_call: TRBD1; j_call: TRBJ2-3; cdr3_aa: CASSYGWTGTSTDTQYF
v_call: TRBV29-1; d_call: .; j_call: TRBJ1-2; cdr3_aa: CSVEIQGFGYTF
v_call: TRBV9; d_call: TRBD2; j_call: TRBJ2-1; cdr3_aa: CASSVSSGSSHNEQFF
v_call: TRBV28; d_call: .; j_call: TRBJ2-5; cdr3_aa: CASSLGLARETQYF
v_call: TRBV3-1; d_call: TRBD1; j_call: TRBJ2-7; cdr3_aa: CASSRLDRGDYGQYF
v_call: TRBV2; d_call: .; j_call: .; cdr3_aa: CASSVGSDEQFF
v_call: TRBV27; d_call: TRBD1; j_call: TRBJ1-5; cdr3_aa: CASSPRQGLNQPQHF
v_call: TRBV5-1; d_call: .; j_call: TRBJ2-7; cdr3_aa: CASSLGDKYSYEQYF
v_call: TRBV21-1; d_call: .; j_call: TRBJ2-1; cdr3_aa: CASSKEDETGGLYEQFF
v_call: TRBV6-1; d_call: TRBD1; j_call: TRBJ1-2; cdr3_aa: CASSVTGGRNYGYTF
v_call: TRBV27; d_call: .; j_call: TRBJ2-1; cdr3_aa: CVSSLSRNGNEQFF
v_call: TRBV7-3; d_call: TRBD2; j_call: TRBJ2-3; cdr3_aa: CASSLKAGGGIADTQYF
v_call: TRBV9; d_call: .; j_call: TRBJ2-7; cdr3_aa: CASSVDWRATYEQYF
v_call: TRBV5-5; d_call: TRBD2; j_call: TRBJ2-1; cdr3_aa: CASSLAVLAGNNEQFF
v_call: TRBV21-1; d_call: .; j_call: TRBJ1-2; cdr3_aa: CASSKISGHGYTF
v_call: TRBV5-1; d_call: TRBD2; j_call: TRBJ2-7; cdr3_aa: CASSLTGSSGREQYF
v_call: TRBV6-2/TRBV6-3; d_call: .; j_call: .; cdr3_aa: CASSYPQGFSFEQYF
v_call: TRBV5-1; d_call: .; j_call: TRBJ2-1; cdr3_aa: CASSQRTYNEQFF
v_call: TRBV19; d_call: TRBD1; j_call: TRBJ2-1; cdr3_aa: CASSNRRQGSYNEQFF
v_call: TRBV5-1; d_call: TRBD1; j_call: TRBJ2-3; cdr3_aa: CASRHRDRGTQYF
v_call: TRBV20-1; d_call: .; j_call: TRBJ1-1; cdr3_aa: CSAPDQTRNTEAFF
v_call: TRBV10-3; d_call: .; j_call: TRBJ1-2; cdr3_aa: CAISEEGNRGYTF
v_call: TRBV3-1; d_call: TRBD1; j_call: TRBJ1-4; cdr3_aa: CASSLRTGSNEKLFF
v_call: TRBV28; d_call: .; j_call: .; cdr3_aa: CASSSGTPCEQYF
v_call: TRBV28; d_call: .; j_call: TRBJ2-7; cdr3_aa: CASSSNPGTLSCEQYF
v_call: TRBV7-9; d_call: .; j_call: TRBJ2-7; cdr3_aa: CASSSWGGAYEQYF
v_call: TRBV20-1; d_call: .; j_call: TRBJ2-1; cdr3_aa: CSATDFINRSYNEQFF
v_call: TRBV5-1; d_call: TRBD2; j_call: TRBJ2-2; cdr3_aa: CASSLEGLAGVFGELFF
v_call: TRBV11-2; d_call: TRBD1; j_call: TRBJ1-5; cdr3_aa: CASSRTGGNNQPQHF
v_call: TRBV6-5; d_call: .; j_call: TRBJ2-5; cdr3_aa: CASRGTAKGETQYF
v_call: TRBV15; d_call: TRBD1; j_call: TRBJ1-3; cdr3_aa: CATSRGQGNSGNTIYF
v_call: TRBV20-1; d_call: .; j_call: TRBJ1-1; cdr3_aa: CSAPGDRNTEALF
v_call: TRBV27; d_call: TRBD1; j_call: TRBJ1-2; cdr3_aa: CASSLSDRFDGYTF
v_call: TRBV15; d_call: .; j_call: .; cdr3_aa: CATSRAGEDKGEQFF
v_call: TRBV10-3; d_call: .; j_call: TRBJ2-7; cdr3_aa: CAISESRSAEQYF
v_call: TRBV12-3/TRBV12-4; d_call: .; j_call: TRBJ2-1; cdr3_aa: CASSFRRVNEQFF
v_call: TRBV5-1; d_call: TRBD1; j_call: TRBJ1-1; cdr3_aa: CASSWTGMNTEAFF
v_call: TRBV27; d_call: .; j_call: TRBJ2-7; cdr3_aa: CASSSPNRLGREQYF
v_call: TRBV7-2; d_call: .; j_call: TRBJ1-5; cdr3_aa: CASSLARLTDRNQPQHF
v_call: TRBV6-1; d_call: .; j_call: TRBJ1-2; cdr3_aa: CASSPVGPRGDYGYTF
v_call: TRBV20-1; d_call: TRBD2; j_call: TRBJ2-7; cdr3_aa: CSARTSLDEQYF
v_call: TRBV6-6; d_call: TRBD2; j_call: .; cdr3_aa: CATRTSESYEQYF